A single sample is the source of the 28 T cell receptor beta chains below, sequenced in a study of T cells in localized non-small cell lung cancer. Generated by immunoSEQ multiplex PCR, the TCRdb table keeps only in-frame clones and is missing some. The table includes fewer than 40,000 clones, roughly 93% detected once. Sequences were derived from peripheral blood, sampled before any cancer treatment. All receptors come from a female donor over 55 with stage I lung adenocarcinoma.

The chain employs TRBV19 and TRBJ1-2; no definite D call. Per germline, CDR1 LNHDA and CDR2 SQIVND (reference sequence). CDR3 size: 12 residues. The V end was cut by 4 bases, the J end by 3 bases, with 6 bases between. In DNA form, the CDR3 reads TGTGCCAGTAGTAGGGAGGACTATGGCTACACCTTC. Translation: CASSREDYGYTF.

The chain carries TRBV7-8 and TRBJ2-7, with unresolved D. The V gene lost 4 bases and the J gene lost 6 bases, with 13 bases spanning the gap. The CDR3 sequence is 13 residues long. CDR1 is SGHVS, CDR2 FQNEAQ, per germline. The CDR3 sequence: CASSYFRSAEQYV. The DNA of the CDR3 is TGTGCCAGCAGCTATTTTCGGTCTGCCGAGCAGTACGTC.

For the CDR3, the DNA is TGTGCCAGTAGTATCTACTATTTCTCCGATCAGCCCCAGCATTTT. Protein: CASSIYYFSDQPQHF. The chain links TRBV19 to TRBJ1-5; no reliable D call. The germline CDR1 and CDR2 sequences are LNHDA and SQIVND (reference sequence). Trimming removed 3 bases at V and 5 bases at J, with 14 bases between. The CDR3 is 15 residues long. Full variable domain (rest looked up from reference TRBV19 and TRBJ1-5): DGGITQSPKYLFRKEGQNVTLSCEQNLNHDAMYWYRQDPGQGLRLIYYSQIVNDFQKGDIAEGYSVSREKKESFPLTVTSAQKNPTAFYLCASSIYYFSDQPQHFGDGTRLSIL.

The genes are TRBV10-3 and TRBJ2-5; 9 bases agree with TRBD2. The CDR3 loop spans 14 amino acids. The V segment lost 8 bases and the J segment 4 bases; nucleotides outside the gene matches: 8. Germline V gene data show CDR1 as ENHRY and CDR2 as SYGVKD. The CDR3 loop reads CAIGVAGERETQYF. CDR3 sequence (DNA): TGTGCCATCGGGGTAGCGGGAGAGAGAGAGACCCAGTACTTC.

The chain uses TRBV2 and TRBJ1-3; D remains ambiguous. This CDR3 has 14 residues. The ends were cut back, 4 bases at V and 3 bases at J, with 10 bases in the middle. Germline CDR1 reads SNHLY; CDR2 reads FYNNEI. The CDR3 region has the DNA TGTGCCAGCAGTGGAGGAGTAGGTGGAAACACCATATATTTT. As protein: CASSGGVGGNTIYF.

V and J are TRBV11-2 and TRBJ2-2; no definite D call. V lost 7 bases to trimming and J lost 0 bases, with 12 bases between them. This CDR3 region has 15 residues. The germline CDR1 and CDR2 sequences are SGHAT and FQNNGV. CDR3 protein: CASMVPFANTGELFF. The CDR3 bases are TGTGCCAGCATGGTCCCGTTCGCGAACACCGGGGAGCTGTTTTTT.

The J gene is TRBJ2-7, the V gene TRBV5-5; D gene ambiguous. The CDR3 sequence is 14 residues long. Germline CDR1 is SGHKS and CDR2 is YYEKEE (reference sequence). V was cut by 1 base and J by 3 bases, with 11 bases left in between. The chain's CDR3 is CASSLFPGFYEQYV. The DNA of the CDR3 is TGTGCCAGCAGCTTGTTTCCGGGCTTCTACGAGCAGTACGTC.

The gene calls are TRBV29-1 and TRBJ1-1; D ambiguous. The CDR3 extends over 12 amino acids. The V and J ends lost 5 bases and 4 bases respectively, with 11 bases between them. The germline V gene encodes CDR1 SQVTM and CDR2 ANQGSEA. The CDR3 is CSVYVRGTEAFF. The CDR3 DNA follows: TGCAGCGTTTATGTACGAGGCACTGAAGCTTTCTTT.

This CDR3 reads CAISDPSGRTDTQYF. The CDR3 region has the DNA TGTGCCATCAGTGACCCTAGCGGGAGAACAGATACGCAGTATTTT. V gene TRBV10-3 combines with J gene TRBJ2-3; 10 nucleotides agree with TRBD2. Germline CDR1 and CDR2: ENHRY and SYGVKD. V shed 3 bases, J shed 3 bases, and the junction held 3 bases outside the gene matches. The CDR3 has 15 residues.

This chain links TRBV11-2 with TRBJ1-2, with D perhaps TRBD1 (5 bases). Trimming pared 2 bases from V and 0 bases from J, leaving 10 bases between. The CDR3 loop spans 15 amino acids. The germline CDR1 and CDR2 sequences are SGHAT and FQNNGV. CDR3 sequence (DNA): TGTGCCAGCAGCTTATCGACAGAAACTAACTATGGCTACACCTTC. Translating gives CASSLSTETNYGYTF.

This chain uses TRBV18 with TRBJ1-4, with D tentatively TRBD1 (6 bases). The germline V gene encodes CDR1 KGHSH and CDR2 LQKENI. The CDR3 covers 19 residues. Trimming removed 2 bases from V and 8 bases from J, with 27 bases in between. CDR3: CASSPRFRGGVTVREKLFF. CDR3 DNA sequence: TGTGCCAGCTCACCAAGGTTCAGGGGAGGAGTTACTGTTCGGGAAAAACTGTTTTTT.

V gene TRBV5-6 combines with J gene TRBJ2-7, with unresolved D. Germline values: CDR1 SGHDT, CDR2 YYEEEE. V dropped 1 base and J dropped 3 bases, with 11 bases sitting between them. The CDR3 totals 14 residues. CDR3 protein: CASSLMPGNYEQYF. CDR3 in DNA: TGTGCCAGCAGCTTGATGCCAGGCAACTACGAGCAGTACTTC.

The chain carries TRBV11-3 and TRBJ2-1; D ambiguous. Germline CDR1 is SGHNT and CDR2 is YENEEA. With 4 bases removed from V and 0 bases from J, the gap between germline ends came to 7 bases. The CDR3 runs 14 residues. The CDR3: CASSSVTSYNEQFF. The CDR3 DNA reads TGTGCCAGCAGCTCAGTCACCTCCTACAATGAGCAGTTCTTC. Drawing the rest from reference TRBV11-3 and TRBJ2-1, the complete variable domain is EAGVVQSPRYKIIEKKQPVAFWCNPISGHNTLYWYLQNLGQGPELLIRYENEEAVDDSQLPKDRFSAERLKGVDSTLKIQPAELGDSAVYLCASSSVTSYNEQFFGPGTRLTVL.

The gene calls are TRBV4-3 and TRBJ2-3, with D tentatively TRBD2 (6 bases). Germline V gene lookup returns CDR1 LGHNA and CDR2 YSLEER. CDR3 size: 15 residues. V lost 2 bases and J 1 base, leaving 10 bases between the germline ends. CDR3: CASSQPSGRTDTQYF. CDR3 bases: TGCGCCAGCAGCCAACCGAGCGGGCGCACAGATACGCAGTATTTT.

This chain joins TRBV28 and TRBJ1-2; D gene unclear. V lost 5 bases, J lost 5 bases, and 12 bases lay in between. Looked up from germline, CDR1 is MDHEN and CDR2 is SYDVKM. The CDR3 runs 13 residues. CDR3 bases: TGTGCCAGCAGTCCTGCCCAGGATTATGGCTACACCTTC. This translates into CASSPAQDYGYTF.

CDR3 coding DNA: TGTGCCAGCAGCAGCTTGGACAGCAGTAGTGAAGCTTTCTTT. Translating gives CASSSLDSSSEAFF. The gene calls are TRBV25-1 and TRBJ1-1, with a tentative D call TRBD1 (6 bases). Germline values: CDR1 MGHDK, CDR2 SYGVNS. This CDR3 has 14 amino acids. V lost 6 bases and J 7 bases, leaving 18 bases between the germline ends.

The chain is built from TRBV29-1 and TRBJ1-2; possible D gene TRBD1, 6 bases. V dropped 5 bases and J dropped 2 bases, with 15 bases sitting between them. Germline values: CDR1 SQVTM, CDR2 ANQGSEA. The CDR3 covers 14 residues. CDR3 residues: CSVQRTALNYGYTF. The CDR3 DNA reads as TGCAGCGTTCAGCGGACAGCTCTAAACTATGGCTACACCTTC.

The chain combines TRBV7-3 with TRBJ2-3; 8 bases agree with TRBD2. The CDR3 sequence is 13 residues long. Trimming removed 8 bases from V and 6 bases from J; junction bases left unmatched: 7. Germline lookup yields CDR1 SGHTA and CDR2 FQGTGA. As DNA, the CDR3 is TGTGCCAGCGCCTCGGGGGGGCGTGATACGCAGTATTTT. Translated: CASASGGRDTQYF.

The chain recombines TRBV6-4 with TRBJ2-1; 9 bases map to TRBD1. Losses at the gene ends were 6 bases for V and 6 bases for J; bases not matched to a gene: 3. The CDR3 is made up of 13 amino acids. In germline, CDR1 is MRHNA, CDR2 SNTAGT. The CDR3 sequence is CASRGTGINEQFF. CDR3 bases: TGTGCCAGCAGGGGGACAGGGATCAATGAGCAGTTCTTC.

CDR3 in amino acids: CASSDVGRNTEAFF. In nucleotides, the CDR3 is TGTGCCAGCAGTGACGTAGGGAGGAACACTGAAGCTTTCTTT. The chain recombines TRBV2 with TRBJ1-1; D is unclear. Per the germline V gene, CDR1 is SNHLY and CDR2 is FYNNEI. Trimming removed 3 bases at V and 1 base at J, with 9 bases between. This CDR3 has 14 amino acids.

The gene calls are TRBV7-3 and TRBJ1-1; no reliable D call. V lost 5 bases and J 4 bases, leaving 14 bases between the germline ends. There are 14 residues in the CDR3. Germline values: CDR1 SGHTA, CDR2 FQGTGA. CDR3: CASSLFLGSTEAFF. The CDR3 region has the DNA TGTGCCAGCAGCCTCTTTTTAGGTAGCACTGAAGCTTTCTTT.

The chain carries TRBV5-1 and TRBJ2-2; 8 positions agree with TRBD2. Germline loops: CDR1 SGHRS, CDR2 YFSETQ. The CDR3 extends over 14 amino acids. J gave up 6 bases and V 4 bases, and 5 bases lay outside the gene matches. CDR3 sequence (DNA): TGCGCCAGCAGCCCGAGGCGGGGGGCCGGGGAGCTGTTTTTT. Protein product: CASSPRRGAGELFF.

Regarding this clone: Different DNA sequences within this sample yield the same CDR3. This chain joins TRBV18 and TRBJ1-2; 8 bases are a match to TRBD1. CDR3 length: 14 amino acids. Germline assignment: CDR1 KGHSH and CDR2 LQKENI. Germline trimming cut 3 bases from V and 4 bases from J; bases unmatched to any gene: 4. CDR3 amino acids: CASSPGQDSYGYTF. The CDR3 DNA reads TGTGCCAGCTCACCGGGACAGGACTCCTATGGCTACACCTTC. The full variable domain, its missing parts supplied by reference TRBV18 and TRBJ1-2, is NAGVMQNPRHLVRRRGQEARLRCSPMKGHSHVYWYRQLPEEGLKFMVYLQKENIIDESGMPKERFSAEFPKEGPSILRIQQVVRGDSAAYFCASSPGQDSYGYTFGSGTRLTVV.

V usage is TRBV28 and J usage is TRBJ2-3; no clear D. The CDR3 sequence is 12 residues long. The germline V gene has CDR1 MDHEN and CDR2 SYDVKM. V lost 8 bases to trimming and J lost 3 bases, with 9 bases between them. In DNA form, the CDR3 reads TGTGCCAGCTCCTTAAGAACAGATACGCAGTATTTT. Amino acid sequence: CASSLRTDTQYF.

This clone was seen only once. The rearrangement uses TRBV6-6 and TRBJ1-2, with 9 bases lining up with TRBD1. V dropped 2 bases and J dropped 2; count of bases not matched to a gene: 3. The CDR3 is 15 residues long. Germline CDR1 and CDR2: MNHNY and SVGAGI (reference sequence). The CDR3, as DNA: TGTGCCAGCAGTTACCGTACAGGGGGCAACTATGGCTACACCTTC. It is translated as CASSYRTGGNYGYTF.

V is TRBV18 and J is TRBJ2-1; D not resolved. Trimming removed 3 bases at V and 4 bases at J, with 4 bases between. From germline, CDR1 is KGHSH and CDR2 LQKENI. CDR3 length equals 12 residues. The CDR3 DNA is TGTGCCAGCTCACCGGAATACAATGAGCAGTTCTTC. Translated, it gives CASSPEYNEQFF.

The rearrangement links TRBV14 to TRBJ1-1; 7 nucleotides align to TRBD1. J gave up 4 bases and V 5 bases, and 4 bases lay outside the gene matches. Germline loops: CDR1 SGHDN, CDR2 FVKESK. The CDR3 extends over 13 amino acids. The CDR3 is CASSGQVGTEAFF. The CDR3 nucleotides read TGTGCCAGCAGCGGACAGGTAGGCACTGAAGCTTTCTTT.

The chain is built from TRBV30 and TRBJ2-3; TRBD2 might be the D (6 bases). CDR1 GTSNPN and CDR2 SVGIG come from the germline V gene (reference sequence). The CDR3 sequence is 13 residues long. CDR3 DNA sequence: TGTGCTTCGTCGGAGGGCCGACTAGATACGCAGTATTTT. This gives the protein CASSEGRLDTQYF.